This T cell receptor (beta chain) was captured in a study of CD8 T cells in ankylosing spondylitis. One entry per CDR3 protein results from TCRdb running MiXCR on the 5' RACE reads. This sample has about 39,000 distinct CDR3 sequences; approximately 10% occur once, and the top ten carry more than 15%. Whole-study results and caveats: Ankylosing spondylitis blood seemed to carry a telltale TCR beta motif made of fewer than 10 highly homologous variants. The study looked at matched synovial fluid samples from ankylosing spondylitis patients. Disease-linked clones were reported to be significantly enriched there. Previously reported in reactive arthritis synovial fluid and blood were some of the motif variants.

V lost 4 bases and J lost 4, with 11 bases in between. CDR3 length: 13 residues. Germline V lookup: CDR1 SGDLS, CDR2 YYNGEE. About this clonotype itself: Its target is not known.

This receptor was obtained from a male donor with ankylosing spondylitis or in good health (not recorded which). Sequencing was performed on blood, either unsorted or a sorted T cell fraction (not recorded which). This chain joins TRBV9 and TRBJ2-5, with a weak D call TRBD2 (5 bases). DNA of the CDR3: TGTGCCAGCAGCCGTAGCGCCGGAGAGACCCAGTACTTC. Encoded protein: CASSRSAGETQYF.